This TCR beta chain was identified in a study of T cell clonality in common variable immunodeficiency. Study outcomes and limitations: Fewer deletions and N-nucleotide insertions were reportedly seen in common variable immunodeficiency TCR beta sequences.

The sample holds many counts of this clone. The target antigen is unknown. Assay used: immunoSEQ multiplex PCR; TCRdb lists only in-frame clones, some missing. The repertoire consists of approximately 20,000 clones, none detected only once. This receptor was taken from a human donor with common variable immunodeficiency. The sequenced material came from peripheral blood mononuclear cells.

CDR3: CASRPGQTYEQYF. Partial CDR3 DNA: TGTGCCAGCAGACCTGGACAGACCTACGAG. The chain is built from TRBV28 and TRBJ2-7, with a tentative D call TRBD1 (6 bases). The read halts 3 residues ahead of the CDR3 end, with the missing end drawn from the germline J gene. The CDR3 is 13 residues long. CDR1 is MDHEN, CDR2 SYDVKM, per germline. V dropped 6 bases and J dropped 2 bases, with 11 bases sitting between them.